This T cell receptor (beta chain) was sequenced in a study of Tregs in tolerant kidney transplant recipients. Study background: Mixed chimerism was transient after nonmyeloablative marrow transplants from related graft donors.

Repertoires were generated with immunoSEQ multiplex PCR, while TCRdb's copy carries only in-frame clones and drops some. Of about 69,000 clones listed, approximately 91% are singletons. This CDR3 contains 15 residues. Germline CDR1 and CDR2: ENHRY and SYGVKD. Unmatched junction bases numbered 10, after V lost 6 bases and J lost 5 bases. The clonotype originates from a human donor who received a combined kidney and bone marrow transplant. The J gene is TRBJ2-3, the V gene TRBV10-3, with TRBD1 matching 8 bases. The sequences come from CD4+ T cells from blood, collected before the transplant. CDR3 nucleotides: TGTGCCATCAGCCTGGTGCAGGGGGCAAGAGATACGCAGTATTTT. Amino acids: CAISLVQGARDTQYF.